The present T cell receptor beta chain was sequenced within a study of cytomegalovirus exposure and HLA in healthy donors. Trimming stripped 0 bases from V and 2 bases from J, with 12 bases between. CDR1 SGDLS and CDR2 YYNGEE come from the germline V gene. The CDR3 is made up of 15 amino acids. Amplification used 60 Vbeta primers and 13 Jbeta primers. TCRdb's copy holds only in-frame clones and misses some; the assay was immunoSEQ multiplex PCR. This table has about 140,000 clones, roughly 80% appearing once. Sample: PBMCs. This sequence was found in a woman in her 50s in good health and CMV-seropositive. This chain connects TRBV9 to TRBJ2-7, with a weak D call TRBD1 (5 bases). The CDR3 loop is CASSVEGRATYEQYF. CDR3 bases: TGTGCCAGCAGCGTAGAGGGCAGGGCAACCTACGAGCAGTACTTC.